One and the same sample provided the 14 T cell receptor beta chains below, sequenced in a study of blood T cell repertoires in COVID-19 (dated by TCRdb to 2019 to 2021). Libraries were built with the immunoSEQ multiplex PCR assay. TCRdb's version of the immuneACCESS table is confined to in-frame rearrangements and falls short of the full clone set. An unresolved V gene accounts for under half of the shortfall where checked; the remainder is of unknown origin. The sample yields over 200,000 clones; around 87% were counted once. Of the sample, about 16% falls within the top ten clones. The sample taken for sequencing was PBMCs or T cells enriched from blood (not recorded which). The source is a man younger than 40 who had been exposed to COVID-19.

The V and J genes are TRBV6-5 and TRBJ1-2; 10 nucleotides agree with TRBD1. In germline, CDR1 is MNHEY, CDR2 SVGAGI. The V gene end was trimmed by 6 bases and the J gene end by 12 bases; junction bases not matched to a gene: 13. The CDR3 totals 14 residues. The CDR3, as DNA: TGTGCCAGCAGGGCCCTCCGGGACAGGGGAATGGACACCTTC. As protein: CASRALRDRGMDTF.

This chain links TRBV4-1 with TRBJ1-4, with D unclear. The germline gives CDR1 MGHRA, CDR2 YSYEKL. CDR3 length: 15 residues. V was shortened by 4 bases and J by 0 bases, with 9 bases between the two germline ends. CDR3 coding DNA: TGCGCCAGCAGCCCTAAGTTAGCAACTAATGAAAAACTGTTTTTT. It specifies CASSPKLATNEKLFF.

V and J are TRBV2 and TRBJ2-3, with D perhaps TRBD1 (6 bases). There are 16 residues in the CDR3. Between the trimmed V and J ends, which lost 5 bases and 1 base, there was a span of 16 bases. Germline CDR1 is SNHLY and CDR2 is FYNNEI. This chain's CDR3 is CASSYRVGLGTDTQYF. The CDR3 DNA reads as TGTGCCAGCAGTTACAGGGTAGGATTGGGCACAGATACGCAGTATTTT.

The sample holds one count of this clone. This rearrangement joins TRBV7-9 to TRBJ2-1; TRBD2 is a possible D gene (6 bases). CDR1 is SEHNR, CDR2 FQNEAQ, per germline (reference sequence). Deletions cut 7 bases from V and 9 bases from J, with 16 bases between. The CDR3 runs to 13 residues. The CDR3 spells CASTSGGGGEQFF. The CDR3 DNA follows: TGTGCCAGCACCTCCGGGGGAGGAGGTGAGCAGTTCTTC. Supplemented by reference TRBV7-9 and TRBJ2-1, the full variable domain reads DTGVSQNPRHKITKRGQNVTFRCDPISEHNRLYWYRQTLGQGPEFLTYFQNEAQLEKSRLLSDRFSAERPKGSFSTLEIQRTEQGDSAMYLCASTSGGGGEQFFGPGTRLTVL.

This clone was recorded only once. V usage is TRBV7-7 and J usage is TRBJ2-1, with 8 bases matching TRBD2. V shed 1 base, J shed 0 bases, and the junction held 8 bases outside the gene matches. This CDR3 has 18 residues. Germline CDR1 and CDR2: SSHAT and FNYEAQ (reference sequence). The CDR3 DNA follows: TGTGCCAGCAGCTTAGGTTGGGCCCGGGGGGGCTCCTACAATGAGCAGTTCTTC. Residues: CASSLGWARGGSYNEQFF.

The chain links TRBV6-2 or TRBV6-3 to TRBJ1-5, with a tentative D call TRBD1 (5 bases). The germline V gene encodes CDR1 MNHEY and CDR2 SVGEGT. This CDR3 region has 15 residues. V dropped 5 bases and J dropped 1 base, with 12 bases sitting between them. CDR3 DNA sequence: TGTGCCAGCAGTATCCAGGGTATAAGCAATCAGCCCCAGCATTTT. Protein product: CASSIQGISNQPQHF.

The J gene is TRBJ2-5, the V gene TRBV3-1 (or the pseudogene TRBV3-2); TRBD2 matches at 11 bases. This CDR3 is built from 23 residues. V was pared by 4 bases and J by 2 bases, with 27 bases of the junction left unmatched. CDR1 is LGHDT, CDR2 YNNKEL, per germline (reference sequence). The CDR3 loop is CASSRPARVGSSGGARRQETQYF. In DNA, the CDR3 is TGTGCCAGCAGCCGACCCGCCCGGGTGGGGAGTAGCGGGGGGGCCCGTCGACAAGAGACCCAGTACTTC.

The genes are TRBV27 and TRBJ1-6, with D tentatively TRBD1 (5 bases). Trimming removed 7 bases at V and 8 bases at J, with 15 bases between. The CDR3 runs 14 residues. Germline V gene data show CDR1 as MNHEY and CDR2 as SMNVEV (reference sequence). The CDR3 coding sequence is TGTGCCAGCAAGCAGGGATCAGGAGATTCACCCCTCCACTTT. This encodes CASKQGSGDSPLHF.

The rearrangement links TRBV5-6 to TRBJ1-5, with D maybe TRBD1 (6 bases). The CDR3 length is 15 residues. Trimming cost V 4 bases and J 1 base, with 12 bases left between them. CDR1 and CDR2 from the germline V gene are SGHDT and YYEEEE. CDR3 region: CASSTGPASNQPQHF. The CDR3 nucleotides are TGTGCCAGCAGCACAGGGCCCGCGAGCAATCAGCCCCAGCATTTT. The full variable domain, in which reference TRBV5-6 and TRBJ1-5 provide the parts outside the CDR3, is DAGVTQSPTHLIKTRGQQVTLRCSPKSGHDTVSWYQQALGQGPQFIFQYYEEEERQRGNFPDRFSGHQFPNYSSELNVNALLLGDSALYLCASSTGPASNQPQHFGDGTRLSIL.

Here the CDR3 DNA reads TGTGCCAGCAGCACACGGACAGGGGTGCTCGGCTACACCTTC. Protein product: CASSTRTGVLGYTF. The chain recombines TRBV13 with TRBJ1-2; 9 nucleotides line up with TRBD1. V dropped 5 bases and J dropped 8; count of bases not matched to a gene: 9. Germline CDR1 is PRHDT and CDR2 is FYEKMQ (reference sequence). The CDR3 spans 14 residues. Full variable domain (missing parts from reference TRBV13 and TRBJ1-2): AAGVIQSPRHLIKEKRETATLKCYPIPRHDTVYWYQQGPGQDPQFLISFYEKMQSDKGSIPDRFSAQQFSDYHSELNMSSLELGDSALYFCASSTRTGVLGYTFGSGTRLTVV.

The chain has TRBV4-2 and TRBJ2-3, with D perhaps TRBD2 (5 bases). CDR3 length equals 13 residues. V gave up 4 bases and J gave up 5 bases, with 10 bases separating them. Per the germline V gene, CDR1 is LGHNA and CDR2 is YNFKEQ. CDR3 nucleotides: TGTGCCAGCAGCCGTAGTGGGAGAGATACGCAGTATTTT. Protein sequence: CASSRSGRDTQYF.

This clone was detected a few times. The CDR3 nucleotides are TGTGCCAGCAGTTCTAGCGGCTATTCCGGAGATACGCAGTATTTT. Protein: CASSSSGYSGDTQYF. V gene TRBV6-2 or TRBV6-3 combines with J gene TRBJ2-3; 7 bases match TRBD2. Germline V CDR1 and CDR2: MNHEY, SVGEGT. The CDR3 is made up of 15 amino acids. V trimming: 4 bases; J trimming: 5 bases; junction bases outside the gene matches: 9.

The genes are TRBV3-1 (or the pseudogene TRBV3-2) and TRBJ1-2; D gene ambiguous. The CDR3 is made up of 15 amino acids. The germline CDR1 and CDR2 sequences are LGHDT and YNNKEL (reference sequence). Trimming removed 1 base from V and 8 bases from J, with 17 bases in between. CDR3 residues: CASSQGDEGNRGYTF. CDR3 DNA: TGTGCCAGCAGCCAAGGGGATGAGGGTAATCGGGGCTACACCTTC.

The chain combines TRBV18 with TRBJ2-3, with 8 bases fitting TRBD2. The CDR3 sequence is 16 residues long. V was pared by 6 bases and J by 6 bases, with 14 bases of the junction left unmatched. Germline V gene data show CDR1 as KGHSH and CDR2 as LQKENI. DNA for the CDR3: TGTGCCAGCTCTTTTGGCCGGGGGGGCCACTTGGATACGCAGTATTTT. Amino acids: CASSFGRGGHLDTQYF.